What follows are 23 T cell receptor beta chains derived from one specimen sequenced in a study of CXCR3-negative and CXCR3-positive naive CD8 T cells. Study observations and caveats: TRB CDR3s of CXCR3-positive naive cells were more hydrophobic than those of CXCR3-negative naive cells.

No antigen is known for these receptors. The authors prepared UMI-labeled TRB cDNA libraries by 5' RACE. Reanalyzing the 5' RACE reads, TCRdb keeps one entry per CDR3 protein, without DNA. The sample features approximately 100,000 distinct CDR3 sequences, with over 0.35% in its top ten. The specimen was naive CXCR3+ CD8+ T cells from blood. Noted subset: CD45RO-CCR7+CD27+CD95- naive CD8+ T cells expressing CXCR3 (TNR3+). All receptors derive from a human donor in good health. Some clones in this sample may be carry-over from other donors' samples.

The chain carries TRBV14 and TRBJ2-7; TCRdb indicates TRBD2, and absent DNA this call remains unverified. Germline-derived CDR1 and CDR2 are SGHDN and FVKESK. The CDR3 is 13 residues long. The CDR3 loop reads CASSQSGTSGPLF.

The rearrangement uses TRBV2 and TRBJ2-1; TCRdb selects TRBD1, and the lack of DNA leaves this call unchecked. The CDR3 totals 16 residues. The germline V gene has CDR1 SNHLY and CDR2 FYNNEI. The CDR3 here is CASSEQGPGGYNEQFF.

This chain uses TRBV9 with TRBJ1-1. CDR1 and CDR2 (germline): SGDLS, YYNGEE. The CDR3 sequence is 15 residues long. The chain's CDR3 is CASSGTTGINTEAFF.

CDR3 sequence: CASKVDRASLVDTQYF. The chain has TRBV2 and TRBJ2-3; TCRdb's assignment of TRBD1 cannot be checked, as there is no DNA. Germline assignment: CDR1 SNHLY and CDR2 FYNNEI. The CDR3 totals 16 residues. Supplemented by reference TRBV2 and TRBJ2-3, the full variable domain reads EPEVTQTPSHQVTQMGQEVILRCVPISNHLYFYWYRQILGQKVEFLVSFYNNEISEKSEIFDDQFSVERPDGSNFTLKIRSTKLEDSAMYFCASKVDRASLVDTQYFGPGTRLTVL.

This sequence joins TRBV27 and TRBJ2-4; as DNA is missing, the TRBD2 call by TCRdb cannot be tested. The CDR3 consists of 18 residues. CDR1 is MNHEY and CDR2 is SMNVEV in the germline V gene (reference sequence). The CDR3 region is CASSPGLAGGQAKNIQYF.

The V and J genes are TRBV5-1 and TRBJ2-1; the TRBD1 assignment by TCRdb is unverifiable without DNA. Germline V gives CDR1 SGHRS, CDR2 YFSETQ. The CDR3 consists of 16 residues. CDR3 region: CASKSRGGDSYNEQFF.

The rearrangement uses TRBV28 and TRBJ2-7; TCRdb calls TRBD1, which cannot be checked without DNA. Per germline, CDR1 MDHEN and CDR2 SYDVKM. The CDR3 is made up of 14 amino acids. The CDR3 sequence: CASTRDPGIDEQYF.

This chain joins TRBV30 and TRBJ1-2. Germline values: CDR1 GTSNPN, CDR2 SVGIG (reference sequence). The CDR3 spans 13 residues. This chain's CDR3 is CACLGSSDYGYTF.

CDR3: CASSQDWGTEAFF. This chain connects TRBV4-2 to TRBJ1-1. The CDR3 length is 13 residues. CDR1 is LGHNA, CDR2 YNFKEQ, per germline.

V gene TRBV5-1 combines with J gene TRBJ2-7; TCRdb names TRBD1, which stays unverified in the absence of DNA. There are 12 residues in the CDR3. Germline CDR1 SGHRS, CDR2 YFSETQ. The CDR3 loop is CASGDSTYEQYF.

The chain links TRBV4-3 to TRBJ1-2. CDR3 length: 12 amino acids. Germline CDR1 LGHNA, CDR2 YSLEER. This CDR3 reads CASRGGLYGYTF.

The chain is built from TRBV6-5 and TRBJ2-7; TCRdb proposes TRBD2, but this gene call is untestable without DNA. The CDR3 runs to 17 residues. Germline V gives CDR1 MNHEY, CDR2 SVGAGI. CDR3 amino acids: CASGYSLGVAGVYEQYF.

The rearrangement links TRBV10-3 to TRBJ2-7. Germline lookup yields CDR1 ENHRY and CDR2 SYGVKD. The CDR3 covers 13 residues. CDR3: CAISESISYEQYF.

The CDR3 reads CAISELEGGSTDTQYF. The chain combines TRBV10-3 with TRBJ2-3; TCRdb's D call of TRBD1 is untestable without DNA. This CDR3 region has 16 residues. The germline V gene has CDR1 ENHRY and CDR2 SYGVKD.

The chain employs TRBV20-1 and TRBJ2-1. In germline, CDR1 is DFQATT, CDR2 SNEGSKA (reference sequence). The CDR3 is 15 amino acids. The CDR3 spells CSAREVERLSNEQFF.

The rearrangement joins TRBV5-6 to TRBJ2-7; the D gene TCRdb calls, TRBD1, cannot be checked with no DNA. CDR3 length: 15 residues. Per germline, CDR1 SGHDT and CDR2 YYEEEE. The CDR3 protein is CASSLQGAPPYEQYF.

The genes are TRBV3-1 and TRBJ1-6. Per the germline V gene, CDR1 is LGHDT and CDR2 is YNNKEL (reference sequence). This CDR3 is 15 amino acids long. CDR3 sequence reads: CASSPISRVNSPLHF.

V usage is TRBV7-9 and J usage is TRBJ1-2; without DNA, the TCRdb call of TRBD1 cannot be checked. Germline lookup yields CDR1 SEHNR and CDR2 FQNEAQ (reference sequence). This CDR3 region has 12 residues. The CDR3 loop reads CASSSDSYGYTF.

This chain joins TRBV11-2 and TRBJ2-3. From germline, CDR1 is SGHAT and CDR2 FQNNGV. This CDR3 contains 16 residues. This CDR3 reads CASSLGKLGGTDTQYF.

The rearrangement uses TRBV6-2 or TRBV6-3 and TRBJ1-2. Per the germline V gene, CDR1 is MNHEY and CDR2 is SVGEGT. The length of the CDR3 is 16 residues. The CDR3 reads CASGNFDIRENYGYTF.

V usage is TRBV27 and J usage is TRBJ2-7; TCRdb designates TRBD2, a call that cannot be tested without DNA. The germline gives CDR1 MNHEY, CDR2 SMNVEV (reference sequence). The CDR3 is 16 residues long. CDR3 residues: CASRLAGGKLNYEQYF.

The V call is TRBV6-2 or TRBV6-3, the J call TRBJ2-7. This CDR3 has 12 residues. The germline V gene encodes CDR1 MNHEY and CDR2 SVGEGT. The chain's CDR3 is CASSYPRSEQYF.

The chain joins TRBV4-1 to TRBJ2-7; the D call of TRBD1 rests on TCRdb alone, since no DNA is present to check it. Germline V CDR1 and CDR2: MGHRA, YSYEKL. The CDR3 loop spans 15 amino acids. The CDR3 here is CASSHPRGVNDEQYF.